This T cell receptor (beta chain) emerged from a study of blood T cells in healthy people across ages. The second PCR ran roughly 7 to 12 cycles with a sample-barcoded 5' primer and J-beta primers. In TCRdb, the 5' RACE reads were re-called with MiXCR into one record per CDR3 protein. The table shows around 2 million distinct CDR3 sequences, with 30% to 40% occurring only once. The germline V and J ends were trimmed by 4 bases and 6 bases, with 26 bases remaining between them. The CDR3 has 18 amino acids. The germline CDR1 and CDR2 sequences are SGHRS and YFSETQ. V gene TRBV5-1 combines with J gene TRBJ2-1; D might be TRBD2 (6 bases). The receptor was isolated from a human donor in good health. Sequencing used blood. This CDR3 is CASSKRLGGIKGSNEQFF. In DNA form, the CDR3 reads TGCGCCAGCAGCAAGCGTCTCGGAGGGATCAAGGGCTCCAATGAGCAGTTCTTC.